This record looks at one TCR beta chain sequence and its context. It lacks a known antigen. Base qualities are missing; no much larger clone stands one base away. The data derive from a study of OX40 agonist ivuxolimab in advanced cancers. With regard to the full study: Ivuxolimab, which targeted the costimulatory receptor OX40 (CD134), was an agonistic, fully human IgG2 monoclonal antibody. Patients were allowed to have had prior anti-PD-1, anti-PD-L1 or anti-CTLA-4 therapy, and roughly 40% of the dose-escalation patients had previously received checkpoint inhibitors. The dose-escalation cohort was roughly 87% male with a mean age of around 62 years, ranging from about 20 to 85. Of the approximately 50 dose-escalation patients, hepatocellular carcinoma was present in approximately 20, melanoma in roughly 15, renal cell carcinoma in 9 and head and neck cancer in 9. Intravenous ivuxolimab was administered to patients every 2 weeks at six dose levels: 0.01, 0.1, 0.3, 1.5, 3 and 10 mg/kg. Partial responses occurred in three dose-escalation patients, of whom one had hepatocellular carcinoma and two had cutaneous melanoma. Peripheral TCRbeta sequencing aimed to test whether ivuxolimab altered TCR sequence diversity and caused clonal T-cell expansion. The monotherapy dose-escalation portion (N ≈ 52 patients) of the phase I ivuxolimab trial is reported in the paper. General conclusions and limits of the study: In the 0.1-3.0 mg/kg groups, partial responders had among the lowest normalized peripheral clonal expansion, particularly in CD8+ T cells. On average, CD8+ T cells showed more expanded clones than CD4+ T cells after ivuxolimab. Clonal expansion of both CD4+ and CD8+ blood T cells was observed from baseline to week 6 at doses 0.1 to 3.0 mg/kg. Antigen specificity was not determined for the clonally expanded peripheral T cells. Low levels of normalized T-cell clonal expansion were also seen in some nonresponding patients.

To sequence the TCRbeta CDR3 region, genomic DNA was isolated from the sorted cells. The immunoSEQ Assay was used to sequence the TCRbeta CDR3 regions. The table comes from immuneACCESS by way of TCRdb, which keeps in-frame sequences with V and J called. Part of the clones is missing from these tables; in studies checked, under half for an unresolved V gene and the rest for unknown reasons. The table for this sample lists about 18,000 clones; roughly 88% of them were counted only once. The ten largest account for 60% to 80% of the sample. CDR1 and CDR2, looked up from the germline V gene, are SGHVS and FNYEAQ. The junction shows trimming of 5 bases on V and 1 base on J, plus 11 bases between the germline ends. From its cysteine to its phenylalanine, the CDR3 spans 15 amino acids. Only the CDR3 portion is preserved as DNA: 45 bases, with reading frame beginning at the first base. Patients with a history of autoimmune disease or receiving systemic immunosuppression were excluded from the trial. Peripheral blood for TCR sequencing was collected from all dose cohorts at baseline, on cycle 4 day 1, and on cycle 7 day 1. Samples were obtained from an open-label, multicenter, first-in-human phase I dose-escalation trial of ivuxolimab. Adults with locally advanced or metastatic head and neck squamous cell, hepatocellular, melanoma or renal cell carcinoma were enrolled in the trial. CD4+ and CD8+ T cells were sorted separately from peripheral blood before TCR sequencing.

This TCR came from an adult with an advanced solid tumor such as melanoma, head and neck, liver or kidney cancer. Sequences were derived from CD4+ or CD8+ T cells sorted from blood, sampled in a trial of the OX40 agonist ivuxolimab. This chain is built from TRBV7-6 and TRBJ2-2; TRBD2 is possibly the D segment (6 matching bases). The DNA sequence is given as TGTGCCAGCAGCGCGGGACCAAAGAACACCGGGGAGCTGTTTTTT. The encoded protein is CASSAGPKNTGELFF.